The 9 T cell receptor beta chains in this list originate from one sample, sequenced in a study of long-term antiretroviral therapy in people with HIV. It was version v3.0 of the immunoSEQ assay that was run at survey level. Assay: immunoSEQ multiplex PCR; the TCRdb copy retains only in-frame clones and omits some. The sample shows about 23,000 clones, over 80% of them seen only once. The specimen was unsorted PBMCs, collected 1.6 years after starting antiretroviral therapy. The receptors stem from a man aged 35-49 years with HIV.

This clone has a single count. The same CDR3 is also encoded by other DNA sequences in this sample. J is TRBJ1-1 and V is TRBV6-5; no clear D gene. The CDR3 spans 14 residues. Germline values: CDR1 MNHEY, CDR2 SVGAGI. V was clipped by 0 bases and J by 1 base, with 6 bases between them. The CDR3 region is CASSYSAGNTEAFF. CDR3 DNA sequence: TGTGCCAGCAGTTACTCGGCAGGGAACACTGAAGCTTTCTTT.

CDR3 region: CASSIEAQAYYEQYF. Here the CDR3 DNA reads TGTGCCAGTAGTATAGAGGCACAGGCCTACTACGAGCAGTACTTC. This chain joins TRBV19 and TRBJ2-7, with D possibly TRBD1 on 5 matching bases. The CDR3 consists of 15 residues. V lost 0 bases and J lost 3, with 12 bases in between. Germline V gene lookup returns CDR1 LNHDA and CDR2 SQIVND (reference sequence).

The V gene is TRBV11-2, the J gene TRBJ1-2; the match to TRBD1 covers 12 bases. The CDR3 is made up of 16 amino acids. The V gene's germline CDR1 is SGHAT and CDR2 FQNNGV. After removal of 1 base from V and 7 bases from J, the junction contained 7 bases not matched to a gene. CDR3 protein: CASSLVGGQGASGYTF. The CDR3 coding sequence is TGTGCCAGCAGCTTAGTCGGGGGACAGGGGGCGTCTGGCTACACCTTC.

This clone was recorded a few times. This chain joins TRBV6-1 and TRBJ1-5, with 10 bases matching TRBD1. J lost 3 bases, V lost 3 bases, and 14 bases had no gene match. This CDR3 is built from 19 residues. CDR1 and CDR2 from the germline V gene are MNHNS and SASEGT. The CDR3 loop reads CASSEILRTGGRVNQPQHF. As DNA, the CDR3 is TGTGCCAGCAGTGAGATTCTCCGGACAGGGGGACGGGTCAATCAGCCCCAGCATTTT.

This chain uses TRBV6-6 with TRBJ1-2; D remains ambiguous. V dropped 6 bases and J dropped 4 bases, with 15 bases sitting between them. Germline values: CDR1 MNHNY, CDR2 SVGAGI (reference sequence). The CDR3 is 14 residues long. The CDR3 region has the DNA TGTGCCAGCAGCACTCGAATAGAAACCTATGGCTACACCTTC. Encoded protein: CASSTRIETYGYTF.

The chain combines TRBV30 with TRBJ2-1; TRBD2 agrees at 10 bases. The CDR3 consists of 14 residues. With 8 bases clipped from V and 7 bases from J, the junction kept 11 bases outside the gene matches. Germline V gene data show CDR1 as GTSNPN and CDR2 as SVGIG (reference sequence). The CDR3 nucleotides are TGTGCCCTTAGTGGACTAGCGGTTTGGAATGAGCAGTTCTTC. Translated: CALSGLAVWNEQFF.

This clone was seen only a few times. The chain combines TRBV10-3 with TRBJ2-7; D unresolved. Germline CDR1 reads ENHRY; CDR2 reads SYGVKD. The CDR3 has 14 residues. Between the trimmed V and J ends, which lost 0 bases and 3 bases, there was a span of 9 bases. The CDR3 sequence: CAISESDGSYEQYF. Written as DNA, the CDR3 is TGTGCCATCAGTGAGTCGGACGGCAGCTACGAGCAGTACTTC.

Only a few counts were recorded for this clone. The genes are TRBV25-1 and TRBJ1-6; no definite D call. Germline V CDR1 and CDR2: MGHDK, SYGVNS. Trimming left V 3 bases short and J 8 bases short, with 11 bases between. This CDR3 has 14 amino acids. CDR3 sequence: CASSDNSFDSPLHF. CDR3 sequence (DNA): TGTGCCAGCAGTGACAACAGTTTCGATTCACCCCTCCACTTT.

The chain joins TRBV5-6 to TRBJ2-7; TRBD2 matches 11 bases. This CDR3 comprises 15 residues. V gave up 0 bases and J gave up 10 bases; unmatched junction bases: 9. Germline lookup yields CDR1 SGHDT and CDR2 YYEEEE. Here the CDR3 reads CASSLEASGRPHQYF. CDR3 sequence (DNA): TGTGCCAGCAGCTTGGAGGCTAGCGGGAGGCCCCATCAGTACTTC.